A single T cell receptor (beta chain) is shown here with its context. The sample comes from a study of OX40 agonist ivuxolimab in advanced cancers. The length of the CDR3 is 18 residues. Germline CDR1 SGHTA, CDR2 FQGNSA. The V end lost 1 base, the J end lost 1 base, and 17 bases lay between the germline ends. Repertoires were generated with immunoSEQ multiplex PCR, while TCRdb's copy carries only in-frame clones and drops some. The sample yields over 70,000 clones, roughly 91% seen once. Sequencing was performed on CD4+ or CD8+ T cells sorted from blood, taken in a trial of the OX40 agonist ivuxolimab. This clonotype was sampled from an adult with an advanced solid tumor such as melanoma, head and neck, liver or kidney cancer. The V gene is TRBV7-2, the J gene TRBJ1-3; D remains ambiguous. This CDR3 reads CASSLDGGGILSGNTIYF. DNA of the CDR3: TGTGCCAGCAGCTTAGACGGTGGAGGCATTCTTTCTGGAAACACCATATATTTT.